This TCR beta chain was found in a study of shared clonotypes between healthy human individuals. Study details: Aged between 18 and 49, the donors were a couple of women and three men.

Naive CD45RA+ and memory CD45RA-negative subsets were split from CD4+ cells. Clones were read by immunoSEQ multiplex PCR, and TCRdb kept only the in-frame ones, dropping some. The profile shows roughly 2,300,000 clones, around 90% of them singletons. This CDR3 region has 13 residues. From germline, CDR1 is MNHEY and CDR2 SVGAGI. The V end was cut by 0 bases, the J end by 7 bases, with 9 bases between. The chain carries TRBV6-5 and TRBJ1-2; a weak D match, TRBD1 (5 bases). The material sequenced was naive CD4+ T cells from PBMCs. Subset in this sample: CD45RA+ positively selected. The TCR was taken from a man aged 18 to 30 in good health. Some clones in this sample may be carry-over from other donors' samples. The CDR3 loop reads CASSYSGAAGYTF. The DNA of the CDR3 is TGTGCCAGCAGTTACTCAGGGGCCGCTGGCTACACCTTC.